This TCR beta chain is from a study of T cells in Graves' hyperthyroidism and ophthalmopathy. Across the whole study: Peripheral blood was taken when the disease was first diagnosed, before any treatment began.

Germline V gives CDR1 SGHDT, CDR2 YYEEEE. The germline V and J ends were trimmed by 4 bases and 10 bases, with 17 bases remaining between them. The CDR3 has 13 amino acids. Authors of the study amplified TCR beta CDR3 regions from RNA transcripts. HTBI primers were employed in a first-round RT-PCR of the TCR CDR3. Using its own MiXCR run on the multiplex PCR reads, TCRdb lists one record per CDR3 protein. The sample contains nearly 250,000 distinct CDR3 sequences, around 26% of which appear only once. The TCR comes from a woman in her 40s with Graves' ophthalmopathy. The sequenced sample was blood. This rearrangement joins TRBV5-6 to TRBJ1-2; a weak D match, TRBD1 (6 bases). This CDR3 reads CASSGLTGVDYTF. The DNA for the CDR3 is TGTGCCAGCAGCGGACTGACAGGAGTCGACTACACCTTC.